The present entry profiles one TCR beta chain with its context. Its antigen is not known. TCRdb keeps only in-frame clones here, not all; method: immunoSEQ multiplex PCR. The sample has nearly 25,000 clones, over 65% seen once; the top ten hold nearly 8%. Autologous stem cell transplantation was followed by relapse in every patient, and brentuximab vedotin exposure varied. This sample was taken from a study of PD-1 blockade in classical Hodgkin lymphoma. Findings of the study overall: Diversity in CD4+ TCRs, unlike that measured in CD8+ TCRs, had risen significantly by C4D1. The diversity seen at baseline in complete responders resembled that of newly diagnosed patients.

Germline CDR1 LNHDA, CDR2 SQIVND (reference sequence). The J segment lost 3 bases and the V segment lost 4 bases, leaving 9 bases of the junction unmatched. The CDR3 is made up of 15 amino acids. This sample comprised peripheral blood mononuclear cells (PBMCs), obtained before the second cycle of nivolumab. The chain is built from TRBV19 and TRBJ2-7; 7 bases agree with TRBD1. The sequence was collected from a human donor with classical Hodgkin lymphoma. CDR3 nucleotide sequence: TGTGCCAGTAGTAGCCCTCTCCGGACAGGCTACGAGCAGTACTTC. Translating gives CASSSPLRTGYEQYF.